This TCR beta chain was obtained from a study of blood T cell repertoires in COVID-19. The data were produced by immunoSEQ multiplex PCR, yet TCRdb's version contains in-frame clones alone and is incomplete. The profile shows about 140,000 clones, around four fifths of them singletons. The age range of participants was about 18 to 90 years, with residence in about two dozen US areas. Clinical history as reported by participants underpinned cohort assignment. Cohort 3 recovery required two negative PCRs, clearance, or symptom resolution. There are 14 residues in the CDR3. Trimming removed 1 base at V and 6 bases at J, with 13 bases between. Looked up from germline, CDR1 is SGHRS and CDR2 is YFSETQ.

The receptor was derived from a woman in her thirties or forties who had recovered from COVID-19. This chain connects TRBV5-1 to TRBJ2-5; tentatively, D is TRBD2 (5 bases). Input material: PBMCs or T cells enriched from blood (not recorded which). The CDR3 reads CASSLNEGVKTQYF. CDR3 DNA sequence: TGCGCCAGCAGCTTGAATGAGGGTGTGAAGACCCAGTACTTC.